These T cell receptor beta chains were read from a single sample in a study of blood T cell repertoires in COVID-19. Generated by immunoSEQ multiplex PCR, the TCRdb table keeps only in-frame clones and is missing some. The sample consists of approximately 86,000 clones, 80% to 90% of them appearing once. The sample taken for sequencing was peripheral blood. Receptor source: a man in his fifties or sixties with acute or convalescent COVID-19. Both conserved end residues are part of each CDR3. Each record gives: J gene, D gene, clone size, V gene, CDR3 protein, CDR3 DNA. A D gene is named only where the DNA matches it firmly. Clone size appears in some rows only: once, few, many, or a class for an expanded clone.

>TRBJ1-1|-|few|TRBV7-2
CASSFSSGGNTEAFF
TGTGCCAGCAGCTTTTCATCGGGAGGTAACACTGAAGCTTTCTTT
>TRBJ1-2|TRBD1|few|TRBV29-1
CSVIDRGQDGYTF
TGCAGCGTCATAGACAGGGGGCAGGATGGCTACACCTTC
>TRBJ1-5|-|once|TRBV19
CASSDRTNQPQHF
TGTGCCAGTAGTGACAGAACCAATCAGCCCCAGCATTTT
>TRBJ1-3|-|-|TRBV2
CASSLKNSGNTIYF
TGTGCCAGCAGTTTAAAAAACTCTGGAAACACCATATATTTT
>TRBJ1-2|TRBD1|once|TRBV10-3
CAPPGTAWEGYTF
TGTGCCCCCCCCGGGACAGCCTGGGAGGGCTACACCTTC
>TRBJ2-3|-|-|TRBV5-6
CASSYYNTDTQYF
TGTGCCAGCAGCTACTATAACACAGATACGCAGTATTTT
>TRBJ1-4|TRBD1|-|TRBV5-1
CASSAPTGSGGLNEKLFF
TGCGCCAGCAGCGCGCCGACAGGGTCCGGCGGCCTTAATGAAAAACTGTTTTTT
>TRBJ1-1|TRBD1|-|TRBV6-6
CASSARQGNTEAFF
TGTGCCAGCAGTGCTCGACAGGGGAACACTGAAGCTTTCTTT
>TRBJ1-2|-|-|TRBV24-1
CATSDATTLGGGYTF
TGTGCCACCAGTGATGCCACTACCTTAGGCGGTGGCTACACCTTC
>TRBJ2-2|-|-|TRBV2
CASIQIVTGELFF
TGTGCCAGCATCCAAATAGTTACCGGGGAGCTGTTTTTT
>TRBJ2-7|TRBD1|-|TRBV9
CASSVWDSSPSEQYF
TGTGCCAGCAGCGTTTGGGACAGTTCGCCGTCCGAGCAGTACTTC
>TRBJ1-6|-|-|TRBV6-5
CASSYTRDGNSPLHF
TGTGCCAGCAGTTACACCAGGGATGGTAATTCACCCCTCCACTTT
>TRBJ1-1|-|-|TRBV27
CASSQVLSTEAFF
TGTGCCAGCAGTCAGGTGTTGAGCACTGAAGCTTTCTTT
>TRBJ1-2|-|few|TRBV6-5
CASRSQNYGYTF
TGTGCCAGCAGAAGTCAGAACTATGGCTACACCTTC
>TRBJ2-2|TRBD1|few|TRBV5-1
CASEPGQGNTGELFF
TGCGCCAGCGAGCCGGGACAGGGGAACACCGGGGAGCTGTTTTTT
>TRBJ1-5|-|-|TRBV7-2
CASSLVMTANQPQHF
TGTGCCAGCAGCTTAGTCATGACAGCGAATCAGCCCCAGCATTTT
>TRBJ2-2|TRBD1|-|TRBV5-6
CASSQGDYANTGELFF
TGTGCCAGCAGCCAGGGGGATTACGCGAACACCGGGGAGCTGTTTTTT
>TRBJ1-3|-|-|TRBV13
CASSLQGTGNTIYF
TGTGCCAGCAGCTTACAGGGTACCGGAAACACCATATATTTT
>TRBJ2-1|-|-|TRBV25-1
CASSGDTVYNEQFF
TGTGCCAGCAGTGGGGACACGGTATACAATGAGCAGTTCTTC
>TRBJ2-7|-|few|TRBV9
CASSQEGLFEDEQYF
TGTGCCAGCAGCCAAGAGGGACTTTTCGAGGACGAGCAGTACTTC
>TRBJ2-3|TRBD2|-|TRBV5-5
CASSPSMVAGYTDTQYF
TGTGCCAGCAGCCCCTCGATGGTAGCGGGGTACACAGATACGCAGTATTTT
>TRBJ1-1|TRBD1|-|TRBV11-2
CASTRDRGTEAFF
TGTGCCAGCACCCGGGACAGGGGCACTGAAGCTTTCTTT
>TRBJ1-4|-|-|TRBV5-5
CASSFAVHNEKLFF
TGTGCCAGCAGCTTTGCGGTTCATAACGAAAAACTGTTTTTT
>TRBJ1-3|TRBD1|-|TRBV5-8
CASSHRGFSGNTIYF
TGTGCCAGCAGCCACAGGGGATTCTCTGGAAACACCATATATTTT
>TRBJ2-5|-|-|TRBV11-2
CASSLDRETQYF
TGTGCCAGCAGCTTAGATCGTGAGACCCAGTACTTC
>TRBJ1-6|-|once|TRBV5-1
CASSLENSYNSPLHF
TGCGCCAGCAGCTTGGAAAACAGTTATAATTCACCCCTCCACTTT
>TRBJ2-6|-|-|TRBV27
CASSWGLGANVLTF
TGTGCCAGCAGCTGGGGGCTTGGGGCCAACGTCCTGACTTTC
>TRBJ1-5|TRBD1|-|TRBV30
CAWSVRGQINQPQHF
TGTGCCTGGAGTGTTCGGGGACAGATCAATCAGCCCCAGCATTTT
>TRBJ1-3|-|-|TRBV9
CASSPHAGSTSIYF
TGTGCCAGCAGCCCCCATGCGGGGTCTACCTCCATATATTTT
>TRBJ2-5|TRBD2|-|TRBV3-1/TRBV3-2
CASSHFRTSGVGETQYF
TGTGCCAGCAGCCACTTCCGGACTAGCGGGGTAGGAGAGACCCAGTACTTC
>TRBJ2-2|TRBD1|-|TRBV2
CASRQDRVTGELFF
TGTGCCAGCCGACAGGACAGGGTCACCGGGGAGCTGTTTTTT
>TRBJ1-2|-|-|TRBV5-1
CASSLAGIGGYGYTF
TGCGCCAGCAGCTTGGCAGGGATAGGGGGCTATGGCTACACCTTC
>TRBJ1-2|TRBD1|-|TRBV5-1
CASSLARPGGTEYGYTF
TGCGCCAGCAGCTTGGCTAGACCGGGCGGGACAGAGTATGGCTACACCTTC
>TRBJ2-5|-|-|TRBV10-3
CAISESPLLGVKYF
TGTGCCATCAGTGAGTCTCCCCTCCTAGGAGTCAAGTACTTC
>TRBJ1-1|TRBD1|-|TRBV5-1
CASSSETGYTEAFF
TGCGCCAGCAGCTCAGAGACAGGGTACACTGAAGCTTTCTTT
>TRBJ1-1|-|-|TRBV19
CASSTGDMNTEAFF
TGTGCCAGTAGTACAGGGGATATGAACACTGAAGCTTTCTTT
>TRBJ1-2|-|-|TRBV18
CASSPLILNYGYTF
TGTGCCAGCTCACCACTAATCCTAAACTATGGCTACACCTTC
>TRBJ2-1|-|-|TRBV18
CASSPTTSGTEQFF
TGTGCCAGCTCACCGACGACTAGTGGTACTGAGCAGTTCTTC
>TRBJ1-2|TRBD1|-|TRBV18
CASSPGQSIYGYTF
TGTGCCAGCTCACCGGGACAGTCTATTTATGGCTACACCTTC
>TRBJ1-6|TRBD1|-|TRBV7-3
CASSLTALWDRVNSPLHF
TGTGCCAGCAGCTTAACAGCCTTATGGGACAGGGTTAATTCACCCCTCCACTTT
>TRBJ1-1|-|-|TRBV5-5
CASSFEGNTEAFF
TGTGCCAGCAGCTTCGAGGGGAACACTGAAGCTTTCTTT
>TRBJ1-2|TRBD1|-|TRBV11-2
CASSLGWGLIGQGNYGYTF
TGTGCCAGCAGCTTAGGCTGGGGTCTAATAGGACAGGGAAACTATGGCTACACCTTC
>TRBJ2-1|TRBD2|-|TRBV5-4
CASSRESRTSGGQFF
TGTGCCAGCAGTCGGGAGTCGAGGACTAGCGGGGGGCAGTTCTTC
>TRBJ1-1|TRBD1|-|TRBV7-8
CASSWDRAPNTEAFF
TGTGCCAGCAGCTGGGACAGGGCCCCGAACACTGAAGCTTTCTTT
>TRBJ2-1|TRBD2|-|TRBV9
CASSVDPGGYNEQFF
TGTGCCAGCAGCGTAGATCCGGGGGGATACAATGAGCAGTTCTTC
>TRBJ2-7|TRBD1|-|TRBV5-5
CASSRQGAHEQYF
TGTGCCAGCAGCCGACAGGGGGCCCACGAGCAGTACTTC
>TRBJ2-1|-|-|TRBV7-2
CASSLQGTLYNEQFF
TGTGCCAGCAGCTTACAGGGGACACTATACAATGAGCAGTTCTTC
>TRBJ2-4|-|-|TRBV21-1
CASSKTPTGGAAKNIQYF
TGTGCCAGCAGCAAAACCCCGACAGGGGGCGCGGCCAAAAACATTCAGTACTTC
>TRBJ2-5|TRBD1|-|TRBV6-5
CASSYSQTGGRETQYF
TGTGCCAGCAGTTACTCCCAGACAGGGGGCAGAGAGACCCAGTACTTC
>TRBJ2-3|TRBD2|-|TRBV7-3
CASSTGLGGAVQYF
TGTGCCAGCAGCACCGGACTAGGCGGCGCGGTGCAGTATTTT
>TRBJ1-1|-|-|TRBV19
CASSIRLTGGRPEAFF
TGTGCCAGTAGTATTCGCCTTACGGGGGGACGGCCTGAAGCTTTCTTT
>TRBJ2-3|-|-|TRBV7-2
CASSLIGRRGPGNTQYF
TGTGCCAGCAGCTTGATAGGAAGGAGGGGCCCAGGGAATACGCAGTATTTT
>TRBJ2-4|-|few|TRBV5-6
CASSLQNIQYF
TGTGCCAGCAGCCTCCAAAACATTCAGTACTTC
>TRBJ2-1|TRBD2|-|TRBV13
CASSPRLAGGYNEQFF
TGTGCCAGCAGCCCAAGACTAGCGGGGGGCTACAATGAGCAGTTCTTC
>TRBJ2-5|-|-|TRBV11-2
CASSLGRQETQYF
TGTGCCAGCAGCTTAGGCCGGCAAGAGACCCAGTACTTC
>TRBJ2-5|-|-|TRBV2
CASSEQSRETQYF
TGTGCCAGCAGTGAACAATCTAGGGAGACCCAGTACTTC
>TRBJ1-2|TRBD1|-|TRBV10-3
CAISDGQGANGYTF
TGTGCCATCAGTGACGGACAGGGGGCGAATGGCTACACCTTC